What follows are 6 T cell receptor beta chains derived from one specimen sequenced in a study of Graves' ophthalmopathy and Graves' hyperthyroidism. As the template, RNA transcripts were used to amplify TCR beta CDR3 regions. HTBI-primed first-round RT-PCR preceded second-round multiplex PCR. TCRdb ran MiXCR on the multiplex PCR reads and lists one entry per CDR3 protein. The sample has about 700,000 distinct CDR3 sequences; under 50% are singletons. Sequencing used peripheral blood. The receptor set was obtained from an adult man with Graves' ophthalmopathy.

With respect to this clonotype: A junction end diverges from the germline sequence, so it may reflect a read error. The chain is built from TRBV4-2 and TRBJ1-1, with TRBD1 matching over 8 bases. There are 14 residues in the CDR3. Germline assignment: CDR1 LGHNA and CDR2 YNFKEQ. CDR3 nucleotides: TGTACCAGCAGCCAAGCTACAGGGGGCACTGAAGCTTTCTTT. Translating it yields CTSSQATGGTEAFF.

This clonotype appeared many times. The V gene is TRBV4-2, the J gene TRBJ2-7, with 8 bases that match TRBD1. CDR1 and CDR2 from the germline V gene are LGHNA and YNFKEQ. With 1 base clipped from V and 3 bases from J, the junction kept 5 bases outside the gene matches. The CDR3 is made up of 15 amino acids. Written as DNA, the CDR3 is TGTGCCAGCAGCCAAGGGACACAGGGGGGCTACGAGCAGTACTTC. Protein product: CASSQGTQGGYEQYF.

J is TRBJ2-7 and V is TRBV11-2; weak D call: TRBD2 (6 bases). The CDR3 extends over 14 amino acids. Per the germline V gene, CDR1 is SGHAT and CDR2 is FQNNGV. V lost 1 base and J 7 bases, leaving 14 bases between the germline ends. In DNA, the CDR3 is TGTGCCAGCAGCTTAGGCGGAGGGGAGAGGGAGCAGTACTTC. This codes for CASSLGGGEREQYF.

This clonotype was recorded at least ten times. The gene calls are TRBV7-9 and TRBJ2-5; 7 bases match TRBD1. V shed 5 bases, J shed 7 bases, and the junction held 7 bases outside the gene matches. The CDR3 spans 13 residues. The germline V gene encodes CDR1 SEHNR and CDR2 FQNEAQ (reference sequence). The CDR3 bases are TGTGCCAGCAGCCCTACAGGGGTGGGGACCCAGTACTTC. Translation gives CASSPTGVGTQYF.

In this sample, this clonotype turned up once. CDR3 sequence: CASSQTGTPEYF. CDR3 nucleotide sequence: TGCGCCAGCAGTCAAACCGGGACGCCAGAGTACTTC. The chain carries TRBV10-2 and TRBJ2-5; D assignment may be TRBD1 or TRBD2 (5 bases each). V was shortened by 5 bases and J by 12 bases, with 16 bases between the two germline ends. Germline loops: CDR1 WSHSY, CDR2 SAAADI. This CDR3 region has 12 residues.

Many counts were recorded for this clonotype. The CDR3 region has the DNA TGTGCCAGCAGGTCGACAGGGGGCGGCTTCGACGAGCAGTACTTC. Residues: CASRSTGGGFDEQYF. The rearrangement uses TRBV7-9 and TRBJ2-7; 10 bases align to TRBD1. V lost 6 bases and J lost 5; bases outside the gene matches: 10. CDR3 length: 15 amino acids. Germline CDR1 reads SEHNR; CDR2 reads FQNEAQ (reference sequence).